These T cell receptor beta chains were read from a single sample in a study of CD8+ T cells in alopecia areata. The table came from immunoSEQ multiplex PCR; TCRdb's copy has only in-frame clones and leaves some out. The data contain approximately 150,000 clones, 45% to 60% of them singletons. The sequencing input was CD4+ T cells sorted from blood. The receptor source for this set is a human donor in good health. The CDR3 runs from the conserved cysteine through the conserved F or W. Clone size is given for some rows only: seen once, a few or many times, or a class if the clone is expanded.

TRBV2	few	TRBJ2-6	CASSKGRSGANVLTF
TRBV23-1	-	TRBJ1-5	CASSRGDRADQPQHF
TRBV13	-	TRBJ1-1	CASTGGRGANTEAFF
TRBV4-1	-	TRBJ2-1	CASSQGYGGLGNEQFF
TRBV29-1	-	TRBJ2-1	CSEASGRAYEQFF
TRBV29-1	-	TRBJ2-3	CSVDKQADTQYF
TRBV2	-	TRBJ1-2	CASSAEGDGYTF
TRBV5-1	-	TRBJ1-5	CASSLTGGYQPQHF
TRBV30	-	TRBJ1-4	CAWSRLQGADEKLFF
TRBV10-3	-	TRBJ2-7	CANPSAASSYEQYF
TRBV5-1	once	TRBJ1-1	CASSLLQSMNTEAFF
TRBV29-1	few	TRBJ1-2	CSVAIGFDPYGYTF
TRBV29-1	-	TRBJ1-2	CSVEQYGYTF
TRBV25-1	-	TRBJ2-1	CASSEGTRAAYNEQFF
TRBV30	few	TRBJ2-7	CAWSSGGSKQYF
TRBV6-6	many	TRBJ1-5	CASSRAPSANQPQHF
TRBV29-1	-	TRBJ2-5	CSVGQGQETQYF
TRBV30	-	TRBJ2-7	CAWSKTVSYEQYF
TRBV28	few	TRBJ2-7	CASSPVSSYEQYF
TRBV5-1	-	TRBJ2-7	CASSSRDFPYEQYF
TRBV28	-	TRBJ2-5	CASSLNDFGETQYF
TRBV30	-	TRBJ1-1	CAWTGGNLNTEAFF
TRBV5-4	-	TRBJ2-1	CASSSKTSFDNEQFF
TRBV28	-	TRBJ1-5	CASSLWPSPQHF
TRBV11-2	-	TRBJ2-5	CASSSYPGETQYF
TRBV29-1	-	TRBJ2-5	CSVGQGRETQYF
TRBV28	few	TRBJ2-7	CASFPSLAGDYEQYF
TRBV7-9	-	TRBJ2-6	CASVSRDREAGANVLTF
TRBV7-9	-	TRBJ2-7	CASSLRAAGYEQYF
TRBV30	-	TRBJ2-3	CAWSVLDRDGDTQYF
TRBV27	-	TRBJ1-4	CASSLSYHNQEKLFF
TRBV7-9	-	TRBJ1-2	CASTSQGSYTF
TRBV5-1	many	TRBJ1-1	CASSPGGSGNTEAFF
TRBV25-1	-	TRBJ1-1	CASIDLMNTEAFF
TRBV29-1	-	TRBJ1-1	CSVGSTPRGNTEAFF
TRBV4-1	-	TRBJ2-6	CASSQVWAGANVLTF
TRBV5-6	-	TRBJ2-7	CASSKGQGDSYEQYF
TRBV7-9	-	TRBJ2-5	CASSSDSQETQYF
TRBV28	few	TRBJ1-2	CASRGQPIYGYTF
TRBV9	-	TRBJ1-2	CASSVGDSIFYGYTF
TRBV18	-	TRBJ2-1	CASSRSGGEYNEQFF
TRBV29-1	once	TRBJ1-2	CSVVGLLEGGYTF
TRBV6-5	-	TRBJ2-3	CASSPPGGDTQYF
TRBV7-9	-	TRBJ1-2	CASSYSGTTGGYTF
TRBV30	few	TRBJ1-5	CAWQRTVQGPQHF
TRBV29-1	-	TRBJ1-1	CSVEGRTVRGAFF
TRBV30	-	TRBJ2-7	CAWSPGSDYEQYF
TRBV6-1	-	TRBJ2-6	CASQGYSGANVLTF
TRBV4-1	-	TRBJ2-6	CASSQQGIGANVLTF
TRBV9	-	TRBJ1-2	CASSVEFSANYGYTF
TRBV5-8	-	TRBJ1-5	CASSLAFGVINQPQHF
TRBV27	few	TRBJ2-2	CASSFSGGTGELFF
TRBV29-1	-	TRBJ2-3	CSVEDGGNTQYF
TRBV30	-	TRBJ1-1	CAWNPGAGTEAFF